What follows are 2 T cell receptor beta chains derived from one specimen sequenced in a study of read filtering for tumor transcriptome and immune sequencing. This library used about 360 ng RNA and molecular barcoded adaptors spanning alpha/delta and beta/gamma chains. TCRdb reprocessed the reads with MiXCR, giving one entry per CDR3 protein. Here the sample spans more than 100,000 distinct CDR3 sequences, 10% to 15% being singletons. Sample: a population of CD138-negative cells sorted from bone marrow. The receptors derive from a donor at least 40 years old with multiple myeloma.

In its sample, this clonotype was seen many times. This chain uses TRBV20-1 with TRBJ1-5, with D hard to call. Germline V CDR1 and CDR2: DFQATT, SNEGSKA (reference sequence). The CDR3 extends over 13 amino acids. V shed 6 bases and J shed 0 bases, with 9 bases lying between them. CDR3 protein: CSAGYSSNQPQHF. DNA for the CDR3: TGCAGTGCGGGTTATTCTAGCAATCAGCCCCAGCATTTT.

The sample holds many counts of this clonotype. The chain joins TRBV20-1 to TRBJ2-7; a weak D match, TRBD2 (6 bases). Germline V gene data show CDR1 as DFQATT and CDR2 as SNEGSKA (reference sequence). V shed 1 base and J shed 2 bases, with 15 bases lying between them. The CDR3 runs 15 residues. The CDR3 sequence: CSARVPTAGTYEQYF. CDR3 coding DNA: TGCAGTGCTAGAGTCCCGACAGCGGGTACCTACGAGCAGTACTTC.